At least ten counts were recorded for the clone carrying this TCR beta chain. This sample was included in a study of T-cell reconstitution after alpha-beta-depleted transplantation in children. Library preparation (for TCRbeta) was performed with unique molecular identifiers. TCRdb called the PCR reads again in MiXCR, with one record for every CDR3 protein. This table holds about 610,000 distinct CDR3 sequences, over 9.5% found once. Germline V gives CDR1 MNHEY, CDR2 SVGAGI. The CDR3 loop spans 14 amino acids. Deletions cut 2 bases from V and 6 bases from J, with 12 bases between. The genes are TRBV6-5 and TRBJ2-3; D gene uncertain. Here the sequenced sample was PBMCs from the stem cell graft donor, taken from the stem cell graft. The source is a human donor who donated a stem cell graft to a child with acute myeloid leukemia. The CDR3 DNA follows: TGTGCCAGCAGTTACATTACCTCTATGGATACGCAGTATTTT. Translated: CASSYITSMDTQYF.